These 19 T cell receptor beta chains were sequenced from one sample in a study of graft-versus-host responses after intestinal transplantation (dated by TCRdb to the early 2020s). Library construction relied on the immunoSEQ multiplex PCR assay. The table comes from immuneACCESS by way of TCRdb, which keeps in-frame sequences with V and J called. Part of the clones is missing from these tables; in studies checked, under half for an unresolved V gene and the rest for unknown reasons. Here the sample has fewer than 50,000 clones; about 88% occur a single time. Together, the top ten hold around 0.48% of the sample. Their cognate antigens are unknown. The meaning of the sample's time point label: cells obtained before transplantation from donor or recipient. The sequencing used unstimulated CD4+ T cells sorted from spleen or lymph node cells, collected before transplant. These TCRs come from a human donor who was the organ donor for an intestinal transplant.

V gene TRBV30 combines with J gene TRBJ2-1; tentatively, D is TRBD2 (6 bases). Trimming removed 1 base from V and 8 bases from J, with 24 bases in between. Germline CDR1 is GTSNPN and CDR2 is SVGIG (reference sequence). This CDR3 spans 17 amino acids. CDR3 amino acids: CAWSGYRKERVRDEQFF. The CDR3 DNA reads TGTGCCTGGAGTGGTTACCGTAAAGAGCGGGTAAGGGATGAGCAGTTCTTC.

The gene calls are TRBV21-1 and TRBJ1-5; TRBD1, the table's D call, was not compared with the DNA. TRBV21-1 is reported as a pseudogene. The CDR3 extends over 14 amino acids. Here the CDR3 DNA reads TGTGCCAGCAGCAAAACAGGGGGCAATCAGCCCCAGCATTTT. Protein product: CASSKTGGNQPQHF.

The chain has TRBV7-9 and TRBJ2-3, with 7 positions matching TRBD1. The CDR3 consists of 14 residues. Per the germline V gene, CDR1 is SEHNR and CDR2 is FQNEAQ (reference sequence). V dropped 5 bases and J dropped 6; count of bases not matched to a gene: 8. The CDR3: CASSVRGGADTQYF. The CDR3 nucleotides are TGTGCCAGCAGCGTGCGAGGGGGCGCGGATACGCAGTATTTT.

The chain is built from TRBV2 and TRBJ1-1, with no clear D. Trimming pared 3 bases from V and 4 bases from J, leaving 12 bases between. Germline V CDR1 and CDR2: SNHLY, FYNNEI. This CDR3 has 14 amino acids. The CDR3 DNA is TGTGCCAGCAGTGATGTGGGCAGGTCCACTGAAGCTTTCTTT. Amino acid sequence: CASSDVGRSTEAFF.

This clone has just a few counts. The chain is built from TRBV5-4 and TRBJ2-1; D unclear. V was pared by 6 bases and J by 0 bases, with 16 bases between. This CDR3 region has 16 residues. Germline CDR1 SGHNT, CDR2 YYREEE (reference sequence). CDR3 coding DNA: TGTGCCAGCACCTCACCGAGAATTGGCTCCTACAATGAGCAGTTCTTC. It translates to CASTSPRIGSYNEQFF.

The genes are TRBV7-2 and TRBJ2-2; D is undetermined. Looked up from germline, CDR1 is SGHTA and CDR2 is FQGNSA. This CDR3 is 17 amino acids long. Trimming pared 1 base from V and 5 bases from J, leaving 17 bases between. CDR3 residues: CASSLVSSPRQTGELFF. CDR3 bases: TGTGCCAGCAGCTTAGTATCCTCACCTCGACAAACCGGGGAGCTGTTTTTT.

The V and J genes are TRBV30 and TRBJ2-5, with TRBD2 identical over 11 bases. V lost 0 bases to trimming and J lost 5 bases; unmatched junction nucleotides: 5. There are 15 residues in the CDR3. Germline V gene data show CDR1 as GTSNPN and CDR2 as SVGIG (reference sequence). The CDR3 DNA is TGTGCCTGGAGTGTAATAGCGGGAGGGTGGGAGACCCAGTACTTC. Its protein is CAWSVIAGGWETQYF.

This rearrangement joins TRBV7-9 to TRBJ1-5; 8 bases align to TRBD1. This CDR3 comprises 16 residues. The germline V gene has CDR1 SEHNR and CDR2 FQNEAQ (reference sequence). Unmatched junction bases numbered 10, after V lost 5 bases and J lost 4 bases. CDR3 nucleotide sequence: TGTGCCAGCAGCGACCACAACAGGGGGGGTAATCAGCCCCAGCATTTT. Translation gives CASSDHNRGGNQPQHF.

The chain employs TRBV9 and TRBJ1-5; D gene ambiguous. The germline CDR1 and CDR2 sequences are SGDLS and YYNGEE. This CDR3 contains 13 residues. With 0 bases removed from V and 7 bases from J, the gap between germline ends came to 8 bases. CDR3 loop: CASSVGPRQPQHF. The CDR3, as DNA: TGTGCCAGCAGCGTAGGGCCCAGGCAGCCCCAGCATTTT.

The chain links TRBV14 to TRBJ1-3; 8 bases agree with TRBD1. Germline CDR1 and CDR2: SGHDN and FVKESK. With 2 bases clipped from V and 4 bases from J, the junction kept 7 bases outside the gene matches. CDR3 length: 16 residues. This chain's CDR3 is CASSQLRGPAGNTIYF. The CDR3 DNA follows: TGTGCCAGCAGCCAACTCAGGGGGCCGGCAGGAAACACCATATATTTT.

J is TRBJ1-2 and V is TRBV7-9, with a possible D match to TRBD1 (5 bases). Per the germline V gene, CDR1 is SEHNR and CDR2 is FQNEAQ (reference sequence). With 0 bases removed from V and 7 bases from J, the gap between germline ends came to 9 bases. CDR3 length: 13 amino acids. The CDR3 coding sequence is TGTGCCAGCAGCTTAGCGGGGGGGTTTGGCTACACCTTC. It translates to CASSLAGGFGYTF.

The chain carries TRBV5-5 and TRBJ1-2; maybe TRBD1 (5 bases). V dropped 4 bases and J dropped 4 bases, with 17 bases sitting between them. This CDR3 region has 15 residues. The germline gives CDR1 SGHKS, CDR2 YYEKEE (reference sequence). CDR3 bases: TGTGCCAGCAGCGGAAATGGGGCGAATCTCTATGGCTACACCTTC. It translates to CASSGNGANLYGYTF.

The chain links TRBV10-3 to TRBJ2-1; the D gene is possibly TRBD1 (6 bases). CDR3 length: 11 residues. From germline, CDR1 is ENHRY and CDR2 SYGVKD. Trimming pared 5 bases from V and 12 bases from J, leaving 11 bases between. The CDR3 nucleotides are TGTGCCATCAGTCAGGACAGACGGCAGTTCTTC. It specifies CAISQDRRQFF.

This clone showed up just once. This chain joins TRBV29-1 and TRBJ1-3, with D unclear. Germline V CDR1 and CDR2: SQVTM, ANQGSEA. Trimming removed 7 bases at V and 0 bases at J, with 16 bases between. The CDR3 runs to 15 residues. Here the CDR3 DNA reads TGCAGCGCTTTCGGCACACCAAGCTCTGGAAACACCATATATTTT. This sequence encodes CSAFGTPSSGNTIYF.

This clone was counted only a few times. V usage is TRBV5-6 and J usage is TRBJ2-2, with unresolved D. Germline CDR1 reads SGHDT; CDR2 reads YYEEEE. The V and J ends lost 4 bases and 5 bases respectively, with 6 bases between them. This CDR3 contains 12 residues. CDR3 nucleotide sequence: TGTGCCAGCAGCGCTACAACCGGGGAGCTGTTTTTT. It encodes CASSATTGELFF.

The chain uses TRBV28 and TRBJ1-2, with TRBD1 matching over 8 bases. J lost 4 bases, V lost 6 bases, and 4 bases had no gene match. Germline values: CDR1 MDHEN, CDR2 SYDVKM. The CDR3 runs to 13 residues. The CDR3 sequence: CASRNQGAYGYTF. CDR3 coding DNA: TGTGCCAGCAGAAACCAGGGGGCCTATGGCTACACCTTC.

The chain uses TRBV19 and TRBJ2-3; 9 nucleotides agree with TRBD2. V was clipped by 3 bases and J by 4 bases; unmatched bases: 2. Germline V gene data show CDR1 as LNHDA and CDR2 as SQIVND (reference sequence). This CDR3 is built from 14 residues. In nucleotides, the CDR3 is TGTGCCAGTAGTATTAGCGGGGGTCCAGATACGCAGTATTTT. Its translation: CASSISGGPDTQYF.

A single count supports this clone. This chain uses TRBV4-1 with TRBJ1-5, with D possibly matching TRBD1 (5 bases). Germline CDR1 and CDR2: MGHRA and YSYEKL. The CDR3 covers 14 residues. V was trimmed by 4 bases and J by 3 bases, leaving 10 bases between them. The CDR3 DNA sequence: TGCGCCAGCAGCCCCTTACAGGACAATCAGCCCCAGCATTTT. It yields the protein CASSPLQDNQPQHF.

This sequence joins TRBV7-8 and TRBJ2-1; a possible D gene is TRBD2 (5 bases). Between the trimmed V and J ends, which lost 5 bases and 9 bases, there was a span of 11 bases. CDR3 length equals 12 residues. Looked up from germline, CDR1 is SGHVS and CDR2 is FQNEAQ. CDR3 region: CASSHAGGEQFF. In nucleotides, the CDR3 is TGTGCCAGCAGCCATGCGGGTGGTGAGCAGTTCTTC.